These 5 T cell receptor beta chains came from one sample sequenced in a study of cytomegalovirus exposure and HLA in healthy donors. The protocol was immunoSEQ multiplex PCR, while the TCRdb copy is restricted to in-frame clones and leaves out a portion. The table lists under 50,000 clones, around 94% of them singletons, with 6.5% to 9.5% in the top ten. The sample was PBMCs. These receptors came from a woman between 18 and 29 years old in good health and CMV-seropositive.

V gene TRBV6-6 combines with J gene TRBJ2-1; tentatively, D is TRBD2 (5 bases). Germline CDR1 MNHNY, CDR2 SVGAGI (reference sequence). The CDR3 covers 15 residues. V lost 3 bases to trimming and J lost 1 base, with 10 bases between them. Written as DNA, the CDR3 is TGTGCCAGCAGTTATTCCGCGGGTTCCTACAATGAGCAGTTCTTC. Translating it yields CASSYSAGSYNEQFF.

The chain couples TRBV10-2 to TRBJ2-7; TRBD2 might be the D (5 bases). The germline V gene has CDR1 WSHSY and CDR2 SAAADI. V lost 6 bases to trimming and J lost 4 bases, with 22 bases between them. The CDR3 has 16 amino acids. DNA of the CDR3: TGCGCCAGCAGCGCGACCTCGCCACTAGAAACATACGAGCAGTACTTC. It is translated as CASSATSPLETYEQYF.

The chain is built from TRBV30 and TRBJ2-3, with 9 positions matching TRBD2. J was trimmed by 0 bases and V by 0 bases; bases with no gene match: 1. The V gene's germline CDR1 is GTSNPN and CDR2 SVGIG (reference sequence). The CDR3 sequence is 15 residues long. CDR3 sequence: CAWSVGLASTDTQYF. The CDR3 nucleotides are TGTGCCTGGAGTGTGGGACTAGCTAGCACAGATACGCAGTATTTT. The full variable domain, completed using reference TRBV30 and TRBJ2-3, is SQTIHQWPATLVQPVGSPLSLECTVEGTSNPNLYWYRQAAGRGLQLLFYSVGIGQISSEVPQNLSASRPQDRQFILSSKKLLLSDSGFYLCAWSVGLASTDTQYFGPGTRLTVL.

The chain couples TRBV28 to TRBJ2-7; weak D call: TRBD1 (5 bases). The CDR3 runs 16 residues. CDR1 is MDHEN, CDR2 SYDVKM, per germline. Trimming cost V 4 bases and J 0 bases, with 16 bases left between them. In DNA, the CDR3 is TGTGCCAGCAGTTCAAACAGGCTAATGAGCTCCTACGAGCAGTACTTC. This encodes CASSSNRLMSSYEQYF.

This chain joins TRBV4-1 and TRBJ1-2; the D is unclear. CDR1 MGHRA and CDR2 YSYEKL come from the germline V gene. Trimming left V 4 bases short and J 2 bases short, with 8 bases between. The CDR3 runs 13 residues. As DNA, the CDR3 is TGCGCCAGCAGCCTCGGAGGGAACTATGGCTACACCTTC. This translates into CASSLGGNYGYTF.